The present T cell receptor beta chain was sequenced within a study of T cell repertoires in cytomegalovirus infection. One entry per CDR3 protein results from TCRdb running MiXCR on the reads. The sample carries about half a million distinct CDR3 sequences, around a third recorded once. A remark on this clonotype: Its antigen is not identified.

Study outcomes and limitations: HLA-C-restricted CMV clonotypes gave the most frequent clonotype in two of eight donors.

V gave up 4 bases and J gave up 6 bases, with 16 bases separating them. This CDR3 has 14 residues. In germline, CDR1 is SGHRS, CDR2 YFSETQ. This specimen was cultured PBMCs, taken from culture after CMV antigen stimulation. The sequence was obtained from a human donor in good health (CMV status not recorded). Some clones in this sample may be carry-over from other donors' samples. The chain links TRBV5-1 to TRBJ1-1; no reliable D call. The CDR3 bases are TGCGCCAGCAGCCCCCAAGAGAGTCGGGCTGAAGCTTTCTTT. Protein product: CASSPQESRAEAFF.